A selection of T cell receptor beta chains follows, all from one sample in a study of CD4 T cells in relation to SARS-CoV-2 and coronaviruses. Profiled with immunoSEQ multiplex PCR; TCRdb holds only in-frame clones, not every one. The sample yields more than 50,000 clones, about nine tenths seen once. The sequencing input was memory CD4+ T cells from PBMCs. These receptors came from a human donor in good health. Each CDR3 is given with its conserved first and last residue. Fields, in order: D gene, clone size, V gene, J gene, CDR3 protein, CDR3 DNA. The D gene is left open where the match is weak. Clone sizes are given selectively: once, few, many, or a class where the clone is expanded.

TRBD2,.,TRBV18,TRBJ2-1,CASSLSGTSEQFF,TGTGCCAGCTCACTAAGCGGGACGAGTGAGCAGTTCTTC
.,few,TRBV7-2,TRBJ2-5,CASSRDRSVTQYF,TGTGCCAGCAGCCGGGATCGAAGCGTGACCCAGTACTTC
TRBD2,.,TRBV9,TRBJ2-3,CASSGSGRGVDTQYF,TGTGCCAGCAGCGGGAGCGGGAGGGGCGTAGATACGCAGTATTTT
.,.,TRBV19,TRBJ2-5,CASSSGTSAETQYF,TGTGCCAGCAGCTCCGGGACTTCTGCGGAGACCCAGTACTTC
.,.,TRBV10-2,TRBJ2-7,CASRGRGIQYEQYF,TGCGCCAGCAGGGGTAGGGGTATTCAGTACGAGCAGTACTTC
TRBD2,.,TRBV27,TRBJ2-7,CASSFSTPGTSGRRGEQYF,TGTGCCAGCAGTTTTTCAACTCCAGGGACTAGCGGGAGGAGGGGCGAGCAGTACTTC
.,.,TRBV5-5,TRBJ2-7,CASSSNLGLLAYEQYF,TGTGCCAGCAGCTCAAACCTGGGACTCCTGGCCTACGAGCAGTACTTC
.,.,TRBV6-1,TRBJ2-7,CASSEVSRGGYEQYF,TGTGCCAGCAGTGAAGTATCTAGGGGAGGCTACGAGCAGTACTTC
.,once,TRBV6-5,TRBJ1-1,CASSRHWTDNTEAFF,TGTGCCAGCAGCCGACACTGGACAGATAACACTGAAGCTTTCTTT
.,.,TRBV21-1,TRBJ1-1,CASSKLTGGESNTEAFF,TGTGCCAGCAGCAAGTTAACAGGGGGCGAGTCAAACACTGAAGCTTTCTTT
TRBD1,.,TRBV7-6,TRBJ1-3,CASSFSRDRHSGNTIYF,TGTGCCAGCAGTTTCTCCCGGGACAGGCACTCTGGAAACACCATATATTTT
TRBD2,.,TRBV7-3,TRBJ2-3,CASSLRSGRGFTDTQYF,TGTGCCAGCAGCTTACGAAGCGGGAGGGGATTCACAGATACGCAGTATTTT
.,.,TRBV19,TRBJ1-2,CASSITHNYGYTF,TGTGCCAGTAGTATAACTCATAACTATGGCTACACCTTC
.,few,TRBV19,TRBJ2-7,CASSIEARLGYEQYF,TGTGCCAGTAGTATAGAGGCGCGGCTGGGCTACGAGCAGTACTTC